The present TCR beta chain was sequenced within a study of shared clonotypes between healthy human individuals. Assay used: immunoSEQ multiplex PCR; TCRdb lists only in-frame clones, some missing. The repertoire includes over a million clones, 95% to 97% of them detected once, and roughly 1.2% sits in the top ten. This CDR3 is built from 15 residues. V was pared by 3 bases and J by 0 bases, with 10 bases between. CDR1 and CDR2 (germline): SGHDT, YYEEEE. This sequence was found in a man under 40 in good health. J is TRBJ2-4 and V is TRBV5-6; D is undetermined. The sample taken for sequencing was naive CD4+ T cells sorted from blood. As to subset: CD45RA+ positively selected. CDR3 nucleotide sequence: TGTGCCAGCAGCTCATTAAACCTAGCCAAAAACATTCAGTACTTC. As protein: CASSSLNLAKNIQYF.